A single sample is the source of the 5 T cell receptor beta chains below, sequenced in a study of blood T cell repertoires in COVID-19. The method was immunoSEQ multiplex PCR; TCRdb's version includes in-frame clones alone and lacks a portion of them. The sample has about 90,000 clones, 75% to 90% seen once. The specimen sequenced was peripheral blood. All receptors come from a man older than 75 with active or convalescent COVID-19.

To note about this clone: Other DNA sequences within the sample encode an identical CDR3. The chain employs TRBV2 and TRBJ1-5; TRBD1 might be the D (6 bases). V lost 6 bases and J lost 4, with 10 bases in between. The CDR3 length is 13 residues. Germline lookup yields CDR1 SNHLY and CDR2 FYNNEI. CDR3 protein: CASRGQANQPQHF. The CDR3 DNA reads as TGTGCCAGCAGGGGACAAGCTAATCAGCCCCAGCATTTT.

The count of this clone is one. The V and J genes are TRBV30 and TRBJ2-7, with 7 bases lining up with TRBD2. Per germline, CDR1 GTSNPN and CDR2 SVGIG (reference sequence). V was clipped by 5 bases and J by 1 base; unmatched bases: 2. This CDR3 is built from 12 residues. The CDR3 bases are TGTGCCTGGTCAGCGGGATCCTACGAGCAGTACTTC. It encodes CAWSAGSYEQYF. Supplemented by reference TRBV30 and TRBJ2-7, the full variable domain reads SQTIHQWPATLVQPVGSPLSLECTVEGTSNPNLYWYRQAAGRGLQLLFYSVGIGQISSEVPQNLSASRPQDRQFILSSKKLLLSDSGFYLCAWSAGSYEQYFGPGTRLTVT.

This chain links TRBV19 with TRBJ1-5; possibly TRBD1 for D (5 bases). CDR1 LNHDA and CDR2 SQIVND come from the germline V gene (reference sequence). Trimming stripped 8 bases from V and 4 bases from J, with 21 bases between. CDR3 length: 16 amino acids. CDR3 sequence reads: CASQGRMTQGNQPQHF. The CDR3 DNA is TGTGCCAGTCAAGGAAGGATGACCCAGGGAAATCAGCCCCAGCATTTT.

A few counts support this clone. The chain carries TRBV3-1 (or the pseudogene TRBV3-2) and TRBJ2-5, with TRBD2 matching 8 bases. The J segment lost 4 bases and the V segment lost 3 bases, leaving 13 bases of the junction unmatched. The CDR3 runs to 17 residues. Germline V gives CDR1 LGHDT, CDR2 YNNKEL (reference sequence). This CDR3 is CASSHRQQLAGGETQYF. CDR3 coding DNA: TGTGCCAGCAGCCACAGACAGCAGCTAGCGGGTGGAGAGACCCAGTACTTC.

The V gene is TRBV4-3, the J gene TRBJ2-7; 10 bases match TRBD1. Germline V gene data show CDR1 as LGHNA and CDR2 as YSLEER. The CDR3 runs to 14 residues. V lost 4 bases and J lost 4; bases outside the gene matches: 4. The CDR3 coding sequence is TGCGCCAGCAGCCCCGACAGGGGGCTGTACGAGCAGTACTTC. Translation: CASSPDRGLYEQYF.